This T cell receptor beta chain derives from a study of shared clonotypes between healthy human individuals. Across the study: Per donor, CD8 memory used one plate, CD8 naive used two, CD4 memory used three and CD4 naive used three.

Study outcomes and limitations: Shared clonotypes across all four donors exceeded non-shared ones in generation probability.

As for this clone: Its specificity is not known.

As handled by the study authors: Junction-only immunoSEQ sequences carried no quality scores, so filtering differed. Produced via immunoSEQ multiplex PCR; TCRdb's table is partial and in-frame only. V, J and clone size are taken as reported in that table, and D and trimming were inferred from the DNA itself. The repertoire consists of roughly 1.5 million clones, with approximately 98% occurring once and the leading ten covering 0.45%. CDR3 length equals 11 residues. Trimming cost V 3 bases and J 6 bases, with 3 bases left between them. CDR1 is KGHSH, CDR2 LQKENI, per germline. The chain uses TRBV18 and TRBJ2-1; no clear D. This TCR was sampled from a man aged 25 to 40 in good health. The specimen sequenced was naive CD4+ T cells sorted from blood. Subset defined: CD45RA+ positively selected. The CDR3 loop reads CASSPTNEQFF. The CDR3 DNA is TGTGCCAGCTCACCTACCAATGAGCAGTTCTTC.